The 21 T cell receptor beta chains given below trace back to one sample, sequenced in a study of shared clonotypes between healthy human individuals. Selected positively for CCR7 and CD45RO-negative, naive CD8 cells excluded terminally differentiated effector memory CD45RA+ cells. Here immunoSEQ multiplex PCR was the method, and the copy in TCRdb shows in-frame clones only, minus some. The table has roughly 770,000 clones, about 96% seen once. Sequencing input: naive CD8+ T cells sorted from blood. The receptor source for this set is a young man in good health.

V is TRBV9 and J is TRBJ2-1; D could derive from TRBD1 or TRBD2 (5 bases each). This CDR3 spans 17 amino acids. CDR1 and CDR2 from the germline V gene are SGDLS and YYNGEE. The V and J ends lost 4 bases and 6 bases respectively, with 23 bases between them. CDR3 amino acids: CASSPHPGPTVANEQFF. The DNA for the CDR3 is TGTGCCAGCAGCCCCCACCCGGGACCCACCGTGGCCAATGAGCAGTTCTTC.

The rearrangement uses TRBV9 and TRBJ2-3, with D perhaps matching TRBD2 (6 bases). Germline assignment: CDR1 SGDLS and CDR2 YYNGEE. Between the trimmed V and J ends, which lost 2 bases and 5 bases, there was a span of 9 bases. CDR3 size: 13 residues. The DNA for the CDR3 is TGTGCCAGCAGCGTCGATAGCGGAGATACGCAGTATTTT. It is translated as CASSVDSGDTQYF. The full variable domain, in which reference TRBV9 and TRBJ2-3 provide the parts outside the CDR3, is DSGVTQTPKHLITATGQRVTLRCSPRSGDLSVYWYQQSLDQGLQFLIQYYNGEERAKGNILERFSAQQFPDLHSELNLSSLELGDSALYFCASSVDSGDTQYFGPGTRLTVL.

The chain couples TRBV10-3 to TRBJ2-2, with 7 bases aligning to TRBD1. The ends lost 3 bases at V and 4 bases at J; junction bases unmatched: 2. CDR1 and CDR2 (germline): ENHRY, SYGVKD. There are 14 residues in the CDR3. CDR3 loop: CAISDRGTTGELFF. The DNA of the CDR3 is TGTGCCATCAGTGACAGGGGGACCACCGGGGAGCTGTTTTTT.

This clone was observed once. This specimen includes other DNA sequences encoding the same CDR3. V and J are TRBV7-9 and TRBJ1-2; no clear D gene. V was shortened by 1 base and J by 0 bases, with 6 bases between the two germline ends. This CDR3 has 14 residues. In germline, CDR1 is SEHNR, CDR2 FQNEAQ (reference sequence). The CDR3: CASSLGPTNYGYTF. The CDR3 DNA follows: TGTGCCAGCAGCTTAGGACCAACTAACTATGGCTACACCTTC.

This clone appeared once. The chain recombines TRBV13 with TRBJ2-3; D not resolved. CDR1 PRHDT and CDR2 FYEKMQ come from the germline V gene (reference sequence). V lost 5 bases to trimming and J lost 3 bases, with 9 bases between them. The CDR3 consists of 13 residues. This CDR3 reads CASSHASTDTQYF. The CDR3, as DNA: TGTGCCAGCAGCCACGCGTCGACAGATACGCAGTATTTT.

The gene calls are TRBV11-3 and TRBJ2-1, with D uncertain. The CDR3 sequence is 13 residues long. Per the germline V gene, CDR1 is SGHNT and CDR2 is YENEEA. The V end was cut by 0 bases, the J end by 8 bases, with 8 bases between. In nucleotides, the CDR3 is TGTGCCAGCAGCTTAGATCCTCGGTATGAGCAGTTCTTC. Its translation: CASSLDPRYEQFF.

The V call is TRBV10-1, the J call TRBJ2-2; D is undetermined. The CDR3 runs 15 residues. The V gene's germline CDR1 is WNHNN and CDR2 SYGVQD (reference sequence). V was trimmed by 3 bases and J by 2 bases, leaving 10 bases between them. CDR3 sequence: CASSEDTPNTGELFF. In DNA, the CDR3 is TGCGCCAGCAGTGAAGATACTCCTAACACCGGGGAGCTGTTTTTT.

The chain recombines TRBV7-9 with TRBJ2-1; the D gene is possibly TRBD1 (5 bases). The CDR3 loop spans 17 amino acids. CDR1 SEHNR and CDR2 FQNEAQ come from the germline V gene (reference sequence). The germline V and J ends were trimmed by 3 bases and 1 base, with 16 bases remaining between them. The CDR3: CASSLSMGRRSYNEQFF. The CDR3, as DNA: TGTGCCAGCAGCTTGTCAATGGGGCGGAGATCCTACAATGAGCAGTTCTTC. Supplemented by reference TRBV7-9 and TRBJ2-1, the full variable domain reads DTGVSQNPRHKITKRGQNVTFRCDPISEHNRLYWYRQTLGQGPEFLTYFQNEAQLEKSRLLSDRFSAERPKGSFSTLEIQRTEQGDSAMYLCASSLSMGRRSYNEQFFGPGTRLTVL.

The chain employs TRBV28 and TRBJ1-1, with 10 bases aligning to TRBD1. This CDR3 is built from 16 residues. J lost 4 bases, V lost 6 bases, and 11 bases had no gene match. Germline CDR1 MDHEN, CDR2 SYDVKM. The CDR3 region is CASSPDRGQGSTEAFF. In DNA form, the CDR3 reads TGTGCCAGCAGCCCCGACAGGGGGCAGGGGAGCACTGAAGCTTTCTTT.

This clone was detected once. V gene TRBV7-9 combines with J gene TRBJ2-1, with TRBD2 matching over 10 bases. The CDR3 extends over 17 amino acids. Germline V CDR1 and CDR2: SEHNR, FQNEAQ (reference sequence). V was clipped by 4 bases and J by 1 base; unmatched bases: 7. This CDR3 is CASSSAASGSSYNEQFF. As DNA, the CDR3 is TGTGCCAGCAGCTCCGCGGCTAGCGGGAGTTCCTACAATGAGCAGTTCTTC.

The V gene is TRBV5-4, the J gene TRBJ2-7; D is undetermined. The CDR3 length is 14 residues. The V gene's germline CDR1 is SGHNT and CDR2 YYREEE (reference sequence). V gave up 2 bases and J gave up 1 base, with 10 bases separating them. The CDR3 DNA follows: TGTGCCAGCAGCTTTATTGGGGATTCCTACGAGCAGTACTTC. Translated, it gives CASSFIGDSYEQYF.

This chain uses TRBV14 with TRBJ2-7, with a weak D call TRBD1 (5 bases). The germline V and J ends were trimmed by 1 base and 2 bases, with 9 bases remaining between them. This CDR3 has 14 residues. Looked up from germline, CDR1 is SGHDN and CDR2 is FVKESK. The CDR3 here is CASSQVGRAYEQYF. The CDR3 DNA follows: TGTGCCAGCAGCCAAGTGGGCAGGGCCTACGAGCAGTACTTC.

V gene TRBV6-6 combines with J gene TRBJ2-7; the D is unclear. From germline, CDR1 is MNHNY and CDR2 SVGAGI (reference sequence). V dropped 5 bases and J dropped 0 bases, with 8 bases sitting between them. This CDR3 is built from 13 residues. The CDR3 reads CASSPSNSYEQYF. The DNA of the CDR3 is TGTGCCAGCAGTCCCTCCAACTCCTACGAGCAGTACTTC.

To note about this clone: Other DNA sequences from this sample encode an identical CDR3 as well. V usage is TRBV27 and J usage is TRBJ2-7; D is uncertain. Trimming took off 3 bases at V and 4 bases at J, with 4 bases between the two ends. Germline V gives CDR1 MNHEY, CDR2 SMNVEV (reference sequence). The CDR3 runs to 11 residues. The CDR3 DNA follows: TGTGCCAGCAGTTTTTCTTACGAGCAGTACTTC. Translation: CASSFSYEQYF.

The CDR3 nucleotides read TGCAGCGTTGACGCAGACTACAATGAGCAGTTCTTC. Protein sequence: CSVDADYNEQFF. The V and J genes are TRBV29-1 and TRBJ2-1; D unresolved. The length of the CDR3 is 12 residues. Germline V CDR1 and CDR2: SQVTM, ANQGSEA. Trimming took 3 bases from V and 3 from J, leaving 6 bases between them.

The chain couples TRBV21-1 to TRBJ2-3; TRBD2, as called in the table, went unchecked against the DNA. TRBV21-1 has pseudogene status. The length of the CDR3 is 16 residues. The CDR3 nucleotides are TGTGCCAGCAGCAAATCTAGACTAGCGGACACAGATACGCAGTATTTT. Its protein product is CASSKSRLADTDTQYF.

This clone was seen once. The chain carries TRBV18 and TRBJ2-3; 10 bases are shared with TRBD2. V was clipped by 0 bases and J by 0 bases; unmatched bases: 6. The germline CDR1 and CDR2 sequences are KGHSH and LQKENI. The CDR3 loop spans 18 amino acids. The CDR3 nucleotides read TGTGCCAGCTCACCACCGGGCACTAGCGGGACGAGCACAGATACGCAGTATTTT. It codes for CASSPPGTSGTSTDTQYF.

The chain employs TRBV7-2 and TRBJ2-1, with D uncertain. Germline V lookup: CDR1 SGHTA, CDR2 FQGNSA. The CDR3 covers 13 residues. V shed 1 base and J shed 7 bases, with 8 bases lying between them. The CDR3 loop reads CASSLDQANEQFF. The CDR3 coding sequence is TGTGCCAGCAGCTTAGATCAGGCGAATGAGCAGTTCTTC.

V gene TRBV9 combines with J gene TRBJ2-1; D remains ambiguous. This CDR3 comprises 9 residues. Trimming pared 7 bases from V and 8 bases from J, leaving 4 bases between. Germline CDR1 and CDR2: SGDLS and YYNGEE. The CDR3 DNA reads TGTGCCAGCGGGCATGAGCAGTTCTTC. The encoded protein is CASGHEQFF.

V gene TRBV5-4 combines with J gene TRBJ1-1; no definite D call. This CDR3 is 15 amino acids long. Per the germline V gene, CDR1 is SGHNT and CDR2 is YYREEE (reference sequence). Trimming took 1 base from V and 0 from J, leaving 10 bases between them. CDR3 residues: CASSLRGDMNTEAFF. CDR3 nucleotides: TGTGCCAGCAGCTTGCGGGGAGACATGAACACTGAAGCTTTCTTT.

Details on this clone: This sample includes further DNA sequences coding for the same CDR3. The rearrangement joins TRBV29-1 to TRBJ2-7; TRBD2 matches 8 bases. Germline-derived CDR1 and CDR2 are SQVTM and ANQGSEA. J gave up 2 bases and V 4 bases, and 4 bases lay outside the gene matches. This CDR3 spans 13 amino acids. The CDR3 sequence is CSVVSGSPYEQYF. CDR3 DNA: TGCAGCGTTGTAAGCGGGAGCCCCTACGAGCAGTACTTC.